This TCR beta chain was documented in a study of T cell responses to AZD1222 COVID-19 vaccine. Study context: Whether given at about 4 or about 12 weeks, second doses were pooled. Findings and limits, study-wide: Repertoires were obtained solely post-peak T cell response.

The repertoire was sequenced with immunoSEQ multiplex PCR; TCRdb's copy has only in-frame clones and lacks some. This sample has under 45,000 clones; about 88% occur once, and the top ten carry approximately 7%. Deletions cut 2 bases from V and 4 bases from J, with 10 bases between. The CDR3 runs to 15 residues. Germline V gene data show CDR1 as SGHDT and CDR2 as YYEEEE. A note on this clone: Its matching antigen is unknown.

This clonotype originated in an adult in good health. The chain employs TRBV5-6 and TRBJ1-6; D might be TRBD1 (6 bases). The material sequenced was peripheral blood, taken on day 0 of AZD1222 vaccination. The CDR3 DNA is TGTGCCAGCAGCTTACAAGGGGGATATAATTCACCCCTCCACTTT. This sequence encodes CASSLQGGYNSPLHF.